This TCR beta chain was profiled in a study of T cell responses to AZD1222 COVID-19 vaccine. This clone was observed a single time. Germline CDR1 is SGHNT and CDR2 is YYREEE (reference sequence). Deletions cut 5 bases from V and 6 bases from J, with 8 bases between. The CDR3 is made up of 11 amino acids. Measured with immunoSEQ multiplex PCR; TCRdb has only the in-frame clones, and not every one. This table holds around 83,000 clones, 92% found once. The source of this sequence is an adult in good health. V usage is TRBV5-4 and J usage is TRBJ1-2; D is unclear. The sequencing here drew on peripheral blood, taken on day 0 of AZD1222 vaccination. This CDR3 reads CASRGFNGYTF. The CDR3 DNA reads TGTGCCAGCAGGGGCTTTAATGGCTACACCTTC.